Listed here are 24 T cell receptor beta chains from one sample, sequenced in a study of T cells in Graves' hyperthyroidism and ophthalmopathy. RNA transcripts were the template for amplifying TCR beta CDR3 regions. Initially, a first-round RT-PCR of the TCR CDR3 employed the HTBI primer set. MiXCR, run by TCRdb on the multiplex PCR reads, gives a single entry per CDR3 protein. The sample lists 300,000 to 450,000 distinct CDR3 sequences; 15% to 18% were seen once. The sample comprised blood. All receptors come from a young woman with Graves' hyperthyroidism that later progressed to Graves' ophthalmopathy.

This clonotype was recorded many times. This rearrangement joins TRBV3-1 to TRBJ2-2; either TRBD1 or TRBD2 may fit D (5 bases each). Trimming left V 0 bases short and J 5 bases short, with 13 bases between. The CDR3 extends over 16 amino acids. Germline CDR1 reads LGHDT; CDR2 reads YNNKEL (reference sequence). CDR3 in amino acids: CASSQESGPKTGELFF. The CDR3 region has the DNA TGTGCCAGCAGCCAAGAATCGGGACCAAAGACCGGGGAGCTGTTTTTT.

This CDR3 is CASSQGAGYGANVLTF. In DNA, the CDR3 is TGTGCCAGCAGCCAGGGGGCAGGATATGGGGCCAACGTCCTGACTTTC. This chain joins TRBV3-1 and TRBJ2-6, with a possible D match to TRBD1 (6 bases). The germline gives CDR1 LGHDT, CDR2 YNNKEL (reference sequence). Trimming removed 3 bases at V and 3 bases at J, with 12 bases between. The CDR3 runs to 16 residues.

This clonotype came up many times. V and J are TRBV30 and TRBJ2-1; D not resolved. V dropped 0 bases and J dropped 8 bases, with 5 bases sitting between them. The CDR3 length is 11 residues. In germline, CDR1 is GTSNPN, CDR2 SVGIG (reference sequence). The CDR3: CAWSVMDEQFF. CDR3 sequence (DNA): TGTGCCTGGAGTGTAATGGATGAGCAGTTCTTC.

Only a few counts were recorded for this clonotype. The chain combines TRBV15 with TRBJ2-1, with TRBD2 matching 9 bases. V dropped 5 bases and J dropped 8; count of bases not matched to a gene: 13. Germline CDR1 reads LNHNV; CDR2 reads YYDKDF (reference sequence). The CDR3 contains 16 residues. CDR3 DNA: TGTGCCACCAGCTCGTCTGGGTTAGCGGGAGACTATGAGCAGTTCTTC. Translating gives CATSSSGLAGDYEQFF.

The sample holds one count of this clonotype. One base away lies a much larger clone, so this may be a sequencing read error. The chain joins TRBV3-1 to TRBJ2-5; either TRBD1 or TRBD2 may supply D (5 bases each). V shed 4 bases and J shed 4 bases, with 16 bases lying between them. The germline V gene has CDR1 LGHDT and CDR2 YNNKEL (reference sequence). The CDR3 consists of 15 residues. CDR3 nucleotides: TGTGCCAGCAGCCCCGGGATTGGGGGAGTAGAGACCCAGTACTTC. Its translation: CASSPGIGGVETQYF.

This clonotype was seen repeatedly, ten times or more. The CDR3 loop reads CASSLFVVAGASGIQYF. In DNA, the CDR3 is TGTGCCAGCAGTTTATTTGTGGTAGCGGGAGCGTCTGGCATTCAGTACTTC. The chain has TRBV28 and TRBJ2-4, with 9 bases fitting TRBD2. This CDR3 is built from 17 residues. Germline V CDR1 and CDR2: MDHEN, SYDVKM. Trimming removed 1 base from V and 9 bases from J; junction bases left unmatched: 13.

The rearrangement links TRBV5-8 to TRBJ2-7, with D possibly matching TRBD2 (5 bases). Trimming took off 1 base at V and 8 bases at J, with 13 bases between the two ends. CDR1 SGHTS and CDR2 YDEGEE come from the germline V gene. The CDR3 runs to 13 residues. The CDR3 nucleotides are TGTGCCAGCAGCTTGTCGGGATTTGGACAGCAGTACTTC. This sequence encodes CASSLSGFGQQYF.

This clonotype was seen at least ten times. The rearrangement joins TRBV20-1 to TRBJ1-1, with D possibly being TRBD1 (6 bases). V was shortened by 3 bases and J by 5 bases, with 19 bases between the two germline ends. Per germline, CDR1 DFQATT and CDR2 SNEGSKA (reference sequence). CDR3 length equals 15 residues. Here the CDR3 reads CSASPSAQGWTEAFF. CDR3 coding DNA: TGCAGTGCTAGCCCCTCGGCACAGGGATGGACTGAAGCTTTCTTT.

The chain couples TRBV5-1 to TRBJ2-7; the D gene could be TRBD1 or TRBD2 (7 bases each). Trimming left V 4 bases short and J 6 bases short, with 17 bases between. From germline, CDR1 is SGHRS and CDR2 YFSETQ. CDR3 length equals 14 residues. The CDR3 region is CASSVTGSGAEQYF. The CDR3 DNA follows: TGCGCCAGCAGCGTGACAGGGAGCGGGGCCGAGCAGTACTTC.

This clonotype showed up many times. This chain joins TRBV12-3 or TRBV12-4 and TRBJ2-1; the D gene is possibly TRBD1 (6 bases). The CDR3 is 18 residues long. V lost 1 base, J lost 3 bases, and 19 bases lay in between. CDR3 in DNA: TGTGCCAGCAGTTTAGAAGTCGCAGGGGCGTACTACTACAATGAGCAGTTCTTC. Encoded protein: CASSLEVAGAYYYNEQFF.

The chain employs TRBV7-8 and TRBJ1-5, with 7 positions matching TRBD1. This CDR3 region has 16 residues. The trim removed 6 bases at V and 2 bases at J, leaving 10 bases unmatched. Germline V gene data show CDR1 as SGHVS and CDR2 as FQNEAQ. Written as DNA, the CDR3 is TGTGCCAGCAGTTTGGACAGGCCCTCGGGCAATCAGCCCCAGCATTTT. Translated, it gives CASSLDRPSGNQPQHF. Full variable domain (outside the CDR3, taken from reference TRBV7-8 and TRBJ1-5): GAGVSQSPRYKVAKRGQDVALRCDPISGHVSLFWYQQALGQGPEFLTYFQNEAQLDKSGLPSDRFFAERPEGSVSTLKIQRTQQEDSAVYLCASSLDRPSGNQPQHFGDGTRLSIL.

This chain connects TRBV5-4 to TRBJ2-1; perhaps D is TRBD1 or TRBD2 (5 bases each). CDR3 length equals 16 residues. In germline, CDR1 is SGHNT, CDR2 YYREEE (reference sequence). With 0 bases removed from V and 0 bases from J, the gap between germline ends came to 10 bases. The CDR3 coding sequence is TGTGCCAGCAGCTTGGCGCCGGGACCCTCCTACAATGAGCAGTTCTTC. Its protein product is CASSLAPGPSYNEQFF.

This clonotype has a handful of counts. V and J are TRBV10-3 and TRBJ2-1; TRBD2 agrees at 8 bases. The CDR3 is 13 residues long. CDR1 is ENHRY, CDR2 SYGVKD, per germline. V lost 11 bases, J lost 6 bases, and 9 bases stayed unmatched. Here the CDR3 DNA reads TGTGCCGTCGGGACTAGTGCCCTCAATGAGCAGTTCTTC. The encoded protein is CAVGTSALNEQFF.

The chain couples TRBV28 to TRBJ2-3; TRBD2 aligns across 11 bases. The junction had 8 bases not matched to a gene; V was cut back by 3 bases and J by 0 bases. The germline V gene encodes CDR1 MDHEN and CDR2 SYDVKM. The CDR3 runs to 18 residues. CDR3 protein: CASSFFYRLAGSTDTQYF. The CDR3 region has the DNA TGTGCCAGCAGTTTTTTTTACCGACTAGCGGGAAGCACAGATACGCAGTATTTT.

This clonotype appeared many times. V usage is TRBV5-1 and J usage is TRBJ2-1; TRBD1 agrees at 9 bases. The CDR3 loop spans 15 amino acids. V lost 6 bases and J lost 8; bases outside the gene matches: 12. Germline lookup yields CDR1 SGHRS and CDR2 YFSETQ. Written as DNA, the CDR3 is TGCGCCAGCACTCCGCAGGGACAGGGTGTTCATGAGCAGTTCTTC. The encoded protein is CASTPQGQGVHEQFF.

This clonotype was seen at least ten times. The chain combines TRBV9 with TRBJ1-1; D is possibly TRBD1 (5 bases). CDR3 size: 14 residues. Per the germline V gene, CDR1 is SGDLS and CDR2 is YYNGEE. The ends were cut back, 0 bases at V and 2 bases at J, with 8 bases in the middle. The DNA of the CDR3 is TGTGCCAGCAGCGTAGGGGGGTCTAACACTGAAGCTTTCTTT. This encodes CASSVGGSNTEAFF.

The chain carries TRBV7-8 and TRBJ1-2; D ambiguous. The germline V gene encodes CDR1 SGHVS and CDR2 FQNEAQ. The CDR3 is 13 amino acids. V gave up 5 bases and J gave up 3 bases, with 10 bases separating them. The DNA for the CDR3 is TGTGCCAGCAGCGAGGGTCTCGACTATGGCTACACCTTC. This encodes CASSEGLDYGYTF.

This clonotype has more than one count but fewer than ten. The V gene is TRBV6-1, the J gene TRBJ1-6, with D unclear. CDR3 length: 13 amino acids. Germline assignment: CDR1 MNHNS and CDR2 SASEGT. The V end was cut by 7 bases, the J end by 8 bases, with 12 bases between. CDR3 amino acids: CASKLEFHSPLHF. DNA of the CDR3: TGTGCCAGCAAGTTGGAGTTCCATTCACCCCTCCACTTT.

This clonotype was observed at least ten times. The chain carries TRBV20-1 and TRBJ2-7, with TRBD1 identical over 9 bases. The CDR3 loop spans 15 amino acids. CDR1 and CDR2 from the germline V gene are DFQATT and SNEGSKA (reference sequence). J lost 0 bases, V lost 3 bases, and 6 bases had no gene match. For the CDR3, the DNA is TGCAGTGCTAGGGGGCCGGGACAGGGCTCCTACGAGCAGTACTTC. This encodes CSARGPGQGSYEQYF.

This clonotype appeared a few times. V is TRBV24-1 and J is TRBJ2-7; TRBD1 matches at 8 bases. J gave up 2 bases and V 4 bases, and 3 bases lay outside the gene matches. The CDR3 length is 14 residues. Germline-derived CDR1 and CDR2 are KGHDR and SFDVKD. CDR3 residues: CATSEGDRTYEQYF. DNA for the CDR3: TGTGCCACCAGTGAGGGGGACAGGACCTACGAGCAGTACTTC.

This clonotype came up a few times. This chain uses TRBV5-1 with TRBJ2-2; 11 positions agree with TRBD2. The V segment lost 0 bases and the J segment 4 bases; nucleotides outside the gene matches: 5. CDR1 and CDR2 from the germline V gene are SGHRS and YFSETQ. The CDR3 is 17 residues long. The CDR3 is CASSLGPSGRITGELFF. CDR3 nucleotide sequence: TGCGCCAGCAGCTTGGGGCCTAGCGGGAGGATCACCGGGGAGCTGTTTTTT.

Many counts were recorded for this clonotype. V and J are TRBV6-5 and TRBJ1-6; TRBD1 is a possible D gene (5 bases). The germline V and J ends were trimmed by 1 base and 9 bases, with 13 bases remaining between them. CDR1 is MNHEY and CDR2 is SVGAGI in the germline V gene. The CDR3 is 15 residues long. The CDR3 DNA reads TGTGCCAGCAGTTACTTTCAGGGATTGGGTTCACCCCTCCACTTT. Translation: CASSYFQGLGSPLHF.

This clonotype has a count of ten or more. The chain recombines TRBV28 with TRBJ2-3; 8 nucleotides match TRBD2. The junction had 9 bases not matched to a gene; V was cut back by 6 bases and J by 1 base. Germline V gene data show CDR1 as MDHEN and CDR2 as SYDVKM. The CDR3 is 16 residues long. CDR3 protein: CASRGSGSHRTDTQYF. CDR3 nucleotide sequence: TGTGCCAGCAGGGGCAGCGGGAGTCACCGCACAGATACGCAGTATTTT.

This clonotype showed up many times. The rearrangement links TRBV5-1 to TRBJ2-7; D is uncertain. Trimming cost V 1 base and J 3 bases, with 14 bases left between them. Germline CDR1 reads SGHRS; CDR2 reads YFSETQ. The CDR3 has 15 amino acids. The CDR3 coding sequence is TGCGCCAGCAGCTTGAGTCCCGGGTCGAACTACGAGCAGTACTTC. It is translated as CASSLSPGSNYEQYF. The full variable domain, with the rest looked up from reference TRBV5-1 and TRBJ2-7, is KAGVTQTPRYLIKTRGQQVTLSCSPISGHRSVSWYQQTPGQGLQFLFEYFSETQRNKGNFPGRFSGRQFSNSRSEMNVSTLELGDSALYLCASSLSPGSNYEQYFGPGTRLTVT.